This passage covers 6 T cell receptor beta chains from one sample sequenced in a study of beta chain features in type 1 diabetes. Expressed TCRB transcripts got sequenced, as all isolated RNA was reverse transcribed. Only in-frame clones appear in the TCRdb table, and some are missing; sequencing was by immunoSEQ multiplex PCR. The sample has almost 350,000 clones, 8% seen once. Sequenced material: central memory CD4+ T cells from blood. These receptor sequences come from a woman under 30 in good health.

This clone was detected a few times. Here the CDR3 DNA reads TGCGCCAGCAGCCAAGAAAATCAGGTCCCCTACGAGCAGTACTTC. The encoded protein is CASSQENQVPYEQYF. The V and J genes are TRBV4-1 and TRBJ2-7; D gene ambiguous. CDR3 length: 15 residues. Trimming removed 0 bases from V and 2 bases from J, with 11 bases in between. Germline V CDR1 and CDR2: MGHRA, YSYEKL.

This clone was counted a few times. CDR3 sequence: CATSREQGPYEQYF. CDR3 sequence (DNA): TGTGCCACCAGCAGAGAACAGGGCCCCTACGAGCAGTACTTC. The chain uses TRBV15 and TRBJ2-7; D is perhaps TRBD1 (6 bases). There are 14 residues in the CDR3. Trimming removed 0 bases from V and 2 bases from J, with 8 bases in between. The V gene's germline CDR1 is LNHNV and CDR2 YYDKDF (reference sequence).

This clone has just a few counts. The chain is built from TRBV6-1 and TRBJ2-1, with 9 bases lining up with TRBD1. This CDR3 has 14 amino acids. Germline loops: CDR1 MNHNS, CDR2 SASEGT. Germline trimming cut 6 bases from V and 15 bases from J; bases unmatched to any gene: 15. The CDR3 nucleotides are TGTGCCAGCAGCGTTACTCTAGGACAGGGGAAAGGGTTCTTC. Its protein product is CASSVTLGQGKGFF.

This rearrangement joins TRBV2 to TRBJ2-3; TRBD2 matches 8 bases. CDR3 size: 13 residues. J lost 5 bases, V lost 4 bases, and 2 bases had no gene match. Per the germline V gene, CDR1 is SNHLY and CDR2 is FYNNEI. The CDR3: CASSVLAGDTQYF. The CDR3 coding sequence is TGTGCCAGCAGTGTCCTAGCGGGAGATACGCAGTATTTT. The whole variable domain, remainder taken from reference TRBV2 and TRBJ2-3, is EPEVTQTPSHQVTQMGQEVILRCVPISNHLYFYWYRQILGQKVEFLVSFYNNEISEKSEIFDDQFSVERPDGSNFTLKIRSTKLEDSAMYFCASSVLAGDTQYFGPGTRLTVL.

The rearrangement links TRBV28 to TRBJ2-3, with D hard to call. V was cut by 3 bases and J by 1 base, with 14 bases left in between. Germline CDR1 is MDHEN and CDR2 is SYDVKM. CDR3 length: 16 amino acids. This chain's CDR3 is CASSFAGLVGTDTQYF. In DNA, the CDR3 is TGTGCCAGCAGTTTTGCCGGGCTAGTCGGCACAGATACGCAGTATTTT.

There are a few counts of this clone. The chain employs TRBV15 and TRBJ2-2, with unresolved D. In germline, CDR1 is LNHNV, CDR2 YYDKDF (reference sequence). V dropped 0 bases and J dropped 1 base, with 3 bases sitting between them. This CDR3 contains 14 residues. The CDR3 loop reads CATSRDLNTGELFF. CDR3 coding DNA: TGTGCCACCAGCAGAGATTTGAACACCGGGGAGCTGTTTTTT.